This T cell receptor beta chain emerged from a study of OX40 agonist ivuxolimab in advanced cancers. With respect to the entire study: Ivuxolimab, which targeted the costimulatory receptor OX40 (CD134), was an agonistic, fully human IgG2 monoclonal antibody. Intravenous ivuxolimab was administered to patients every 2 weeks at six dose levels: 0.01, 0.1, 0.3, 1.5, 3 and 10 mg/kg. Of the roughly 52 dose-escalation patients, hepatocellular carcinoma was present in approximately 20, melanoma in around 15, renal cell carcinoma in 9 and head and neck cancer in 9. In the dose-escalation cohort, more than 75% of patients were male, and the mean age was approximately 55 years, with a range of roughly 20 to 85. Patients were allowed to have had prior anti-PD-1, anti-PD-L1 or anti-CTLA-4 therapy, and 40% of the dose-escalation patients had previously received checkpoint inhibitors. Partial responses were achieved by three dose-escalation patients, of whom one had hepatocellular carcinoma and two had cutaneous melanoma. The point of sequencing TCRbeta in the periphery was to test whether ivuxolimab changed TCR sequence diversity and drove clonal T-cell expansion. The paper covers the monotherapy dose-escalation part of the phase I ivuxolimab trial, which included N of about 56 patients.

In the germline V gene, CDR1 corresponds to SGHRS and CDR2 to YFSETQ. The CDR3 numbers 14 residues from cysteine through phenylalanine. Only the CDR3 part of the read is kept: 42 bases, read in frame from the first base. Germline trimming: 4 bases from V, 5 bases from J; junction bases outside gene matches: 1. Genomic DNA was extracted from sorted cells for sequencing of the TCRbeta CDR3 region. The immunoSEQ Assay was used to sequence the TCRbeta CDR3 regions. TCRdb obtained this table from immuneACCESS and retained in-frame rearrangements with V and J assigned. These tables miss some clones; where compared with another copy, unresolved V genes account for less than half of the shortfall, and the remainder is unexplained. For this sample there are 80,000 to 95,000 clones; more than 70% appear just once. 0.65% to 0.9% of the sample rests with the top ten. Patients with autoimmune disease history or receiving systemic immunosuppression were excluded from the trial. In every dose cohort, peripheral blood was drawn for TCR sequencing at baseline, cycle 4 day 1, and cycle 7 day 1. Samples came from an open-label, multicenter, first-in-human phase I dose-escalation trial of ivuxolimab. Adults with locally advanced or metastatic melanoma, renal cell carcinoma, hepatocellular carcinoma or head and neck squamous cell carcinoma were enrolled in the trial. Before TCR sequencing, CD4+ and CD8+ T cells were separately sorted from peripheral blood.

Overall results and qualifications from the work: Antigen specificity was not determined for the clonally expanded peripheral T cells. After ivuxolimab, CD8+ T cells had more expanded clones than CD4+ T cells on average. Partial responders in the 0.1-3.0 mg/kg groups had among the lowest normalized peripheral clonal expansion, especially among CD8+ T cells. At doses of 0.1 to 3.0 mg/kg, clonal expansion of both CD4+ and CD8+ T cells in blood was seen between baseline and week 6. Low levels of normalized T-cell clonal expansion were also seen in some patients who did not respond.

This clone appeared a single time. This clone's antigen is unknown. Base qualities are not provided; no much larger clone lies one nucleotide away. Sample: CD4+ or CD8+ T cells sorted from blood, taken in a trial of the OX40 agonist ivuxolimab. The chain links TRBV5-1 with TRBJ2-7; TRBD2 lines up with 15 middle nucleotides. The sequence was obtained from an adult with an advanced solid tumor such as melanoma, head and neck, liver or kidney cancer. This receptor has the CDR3 CASSRTSGGDEQYF. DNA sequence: TGCGCCAGCAGCCGGACTAGCGGGGGGGACGAGCAGTACTTC.